These 19 T cell receptor beta chains came from one sample sequenced in a study of T cells in Graves' hyperthyroidism and ophthalmopathy. From RNA transcripts, TCR beta CDR3 regions were amplified. RT-PCR in the first round (using the HTBI primer set) targeted the TCR CDR3. TCRdb reanalysed the multiplex PCR reads using MiXCR and keeps one entry per CDR3 protein. This sample carries roughly 160,000 distinct CDR3 sequences, 9.4% of them seen once, and the ten largest clones take around 21%. The specimen sequenced was blood. The receptors derive from a woman in her late teens or twenties with Graves' hyperthyroidism that later progressed to Graves' ophthalmopathy.

This clonotype has a count of ten or more. The chain links TRBV10-3 to TRBJ1-1; possibly TRBD1 for D (6 bases). The germline V gene has CDR1 ENHRY and CDR2 SYGVKD. V was pared by 10 bases and J by 4 bases, with 10 bases between. The CDR3 covers 11 residues. As DNA, the CDR3 is TGTGCCACACAGGGAGGCACTGAAGCTTTCTTT. Its translation is CATQGGTEAFF.

This clonotype was found many times. The chain has TRBV10-3 and TRBJ1-2; a possible D gene is TRBD1 (5 bases). This CDR3 region has 14 residues. V was trimmed by 5 bases and J by 0 bases, leaving 10 bases between them. Per germline, CDR1 ENHRY and CDR2 SYGVKD. The CDR3 is CAISRDGANYGYTF. The CDR3 nucleotides read TGTGCCATCAGTAGGGACGGAGCTAACTATGGCTACACCTTC.

V and J are TRBV10-1 and TRBJ2-7, with 7 bases identical to TRBD1. The junction had 26 bases not matched to a gene; V was cut back by 6 bases and J by 3 bases. This CDR3 spans 20 amino acids. CDR1 WNHNN and CDR2 SYGVQD come from the germline V gene (reference sequence). The CDR3 region is CASRDTHRGERDPQYYEQYF. CDR3 sequence (DNA): TGCGCCAGCAGGGACACCCACAGGGGCGAGAGGGACCCCCAATACTACGAGCAGTACTTC.

The chain carries TRBV19 and TRBJ2-1; TRBD2 is a possible D gene (5 bases). The CDR3 sequence is 16 residues long. CDR1 LNHDA and CDR2 SQIVND come from the germline V gene (reference sequence). V was shortened by 0 bases and J by 6 bases, with 15 bases between the two germline ends. DNA for the CDR3: TGTGCCAGTAGTATAGATGCGGCTAGCCACCGCAATGAGCAGTTCTTC. This gives the protein CASSIDAASHRNEQFF.

This clonotype was detected many times. This chain joins TRBV30 and TRBJ1-6; 11 positions match TRBD1. The CDR3 extends over 13 amino acids. The germline V gene has CDR1 GTSNPN and CDR2 SVGIG (reference sequence). J gave up 8 bases and V 3 bases, and 0 bases lay outside the gene matches. CDR3 in amino acids: CAWRGQGDSPLHF. CDR3 sequence (DNA): TGTGCCTGGAGGGGACAGGGGGATTCACCCCTCCACTTT.

The chain joins TRBV4-1 to TRBJ2-3, with 11 bases identical to TRBD1. The CDR3 is made up of 15 amino acids. Germline CDR1 MGHRA, CDR2 YSYEKL. V lost 8 bases to trimming and J lost 4 bases; unmatched junction nucleotides: 8. The CDR3 coding sequence is TGCGCCAGCGGAGCCGGGACAGGGGGTGCAGATACGCAGTATTTT. It specifies CASGAGTGGADTQYF.

This clonotype was detected many times. V is TRBV10-3 and J is TRBJ1-1; 7 nucleotides align to TRBD1. Germline V gene sequence: CDR1 ENHRY, CDR2 SYGVKD. This CDR3 spans 13 amino acids. Trimming at V came to 6 bases and at J to 1 base, leaving 2 bases not matched to a gene. Written as DNA, the CDR3 is TGTGCCATCAGGCGACAGGGGAACACTGAAGCTTTCTTT. It is translated as CAIRRQGNTEAFF.

This clonotype was seen repeatedly, ten times or more. The chain combines TRBV5-1 with TRBJ1-1; possible D gene TRBD1, 5 bases. This CDR3 spans 15 amino acids. V was cut by 3 bases and J by 0 bases, with 12 bases left in between. The germline V gene encodes CDR1 SGHRS and CDR2 YFSETQ. The CDR3 nucleotides are TGCGCCAGCAGCTCCCCAGGGAAGGTGAACACTGAAGCTTTCTTT. Translation gives CASSSPGKVNTEAFF.

The V call is TRBV5-1, the J call TRBJ2-5, with D hard to call. Trimming removed 4 bases at V and 4 bases at J, with 11 bases between. This CDR3 is 13 amino acids long. Germline CDR1 SGHRS, CDR2 YFSETQ. In DNA form, the CDR3 reads TGCGCCAGCAGCCCCCAGGTGGGAGAGACCCAGTACTTC. It yields the protein CASSPQVGETQYF.

This clonotype was detected many times. The chain uses TRBV6-1 and TRBJ1-6, with TRBD1 matching 9 bases. V lost 6 bases, J lost 5 bases, and 11 bases stayed unmatched. Germline-derived CDR1 and CDR2 are MNHNS and SASEGT. CDR3 length: 17 residues. CDR3 sequence reads: CASSAGTGTGNNSPLHF. The CDR3 region has the DNA TGTGCCAGCAGCGCCGGGACAGGGACTGGGAATAATTCACCCCTCCACTTT.

In its sample, this clonotype was seen many times. A much larger clone differs from this one at a single base, so this may be a read error. The chain uses TRBV11-2 and TRBJ2-3; D remains unclear. V lost 4 bases to trimming and J lost 4 bases, with 3 bases between them. Germline values: CDR1 SGHAT, CDR2 FQNNGV. CDR3 length: 11 amino acids. The CDR3: CASSSPDTQYF. The DNA for the CDR3 is TGTGCCAGCAGCTCCCCAGATACGCAGTATTTT.

CDR3 sequence reads: CASSFGTGRDTQYF. The DNA for the CDR3 is TGTGCCAGCAGCTTCGGGACAGGGAGGGATACGCAGTATTTT. The J gene is TRBJ2-3, the V gene TRBV5-6; 9 nucleotides match TRBD1. Germline lookup yields CDR1 SGHDT and CDR2 YYEEEE. The CDR3 has 14 residues. V dropped 2 bases and J dropped 6; count of bases not matched to a gene: 4.

This clonotype was counted only a few times. The V call is TRBV18, the J call TRBJ1-2; no reliable D call. CDR1 and CDR2 from the germline V gene are KGHSH and LQKENI. The CDR3 consists of 19 residues. V was trimmed by 0 bases and J by 1 base, leaving 21 bases between them. The CDR3: CASSPPTLADQHFNYGYTF. The DNA for the CDR3 is TGTGCCAGCTCACCACCGACCTTAGCGGACCAACACTTTAACTATGGCTACACCTTC.

This clonotype was seen only a few times. V and J are TRBV7-9 and TRBJ2-3; no definite D call. Trimming left V 1 base short and J 4 bases short, with 6 bases between. Per germline, CDR1 SEHNR and CDR2 FQNEAQ (reference sequence). The CDR3 has 13 amino acids. The CDR3 region is CASSLGTSDTQYF. The CDR3 DNA follows: TGTGCCAGCAGCTTAGGAACTTCAGATACGCAGTATTTT.

In this sample, this clonotype turned up a few times. The V gene is TRBV14, the J gene TRBJ2-7; 10 nucleotides agree with TRBD1. V gave up 4 bases and J gave up 6 bases; unmatched junction bases: 6. There are 14 residues in the CDR3. CDR1 and CDR2 from the germline V gene are SGHDN and FVKESK. The chain's CDR3 is CASSPRTGGSEQYF. The CDR3 coding sequence is TGTGCCAGCAGCCCTCGGACAGGGGGGAGCGAGCAGTACTTC.

A word on this clonotype: A much bigger clone sits one base away, suggesting this may be a read error. The CDR3 loop reads CSANRDSATDTQYF. For the CDR3, the DNA is TGCAGTGCTAACCGGGACTCAGCCACAGATACGCAGTATTTT. This chain connects TRBV20-1 to TRBJ2-3, with D maybe TRBD2 (6 bases). Germline V gene lookup returns CDR1 DFQATT and CDR2 SNEGSKA (reference sequence). The CDR3 contains 14 residues. Trimming pared 4 bases from V and 2 bases from J, leaving 13 bases between.

This clonotype was found many times. The J gene is TRBJ2-7, the V gene TRBV28; 7 bases line up with TRBD1. The length of the CDR3 is 15 residues. The germline V gene encodes CDR1 MDHEN and CDR2 SYDVKM. The V segment lost 7 bases and the J segment 0 bases; nucleotides outside the gene matches: 9. The CDR3 DNA is TGTGCCAGCACCACATGGACAGGCCCCTCCTACGAGCAGTACTTC. Its translation: CASTTWTGPSYEQYF.

This clonotype was observed many times. The chain joins TRBV5-6 to TRBJ1-1; 8 nucleotides agree with TRBD1. The CDR3 is 14 residues long. V was pared by 2 bases and J by 3 bases, with 3 bases of the junction left unmatched. Germline CDR1 reads SGHDT; CDR2 reads YYEEEE. The CDR3 bases are TGTGCCAGCAGCTTACAGGGGGGTGACACTGAAGCTTTCTTT. This translates into CASSLQGGDTEAFF.

This clonotype was detected ten times or more. J is TRBJ2-5 and V is TRBV7-3, with D possibly TRBD2 on 7 matching bases. Germline V gene sequence: CDR1 SGHTA, CDR2 FQGTGA. The CDR3 length is 14 residues. Trimming pared 9 bases from V and 1 base from J, leaving 15 bases between. This chain's CDR3 is CARNFGGPQETQYF. The CDR3 nucleotides read TGTGCCAGAAACTTCGGGGGGCCCCAAGAGACCCAGTACTTC. Looking up the rest from reference TRBV7-3 and TRBJ2-5 gives the full variable domain: GAGVSQTPSNKVTEKGKYVELRCDPISGHTALYWYRQSLGQGPEFLIYFQGTGAADDSGLPNDRFFAVRPEGSVSTLKIQRTERGDSAVYLCARNFGGPQETQYFGPGTRLLVL.